The 26 T cell receptor beta chains listed next were all sequenced from one sample in a study of T cell repertoires in cytomegalovirus infection. TCRdb re-analysed the reads in MiXCR, keeping a single row per CDR3 protein. Of about 900,000 distinct CDR3 sequences listed, about a third are singletons. No antigen has been identified for these receptors. The sequencing here drew on cultured CD8+ T cells from PBMCs, taken from culture after CMV antigen stimulation. These receptors were obtained from a human donor in good health (CMV status not recorded). Some clones in this sample may be carry-over from other donors' samples.

The genes are TRBV29-1 and TRBJ1-5, with D maybe TRBD1 (5 bases). CDR3 length equals 13 residues. Looked up from germline, CDR1 is SQVTM and CDR2 is ANQGSEA. V lost 7 bases and J lost 3, with 13 bases in between. The CDR3 coding sequence is TGCAGCGCAGTCGACAGTCCCAATCAGCCCCAGCATTTT. This sequence encodes CSAVDSPNQPQHF.

V and J are TRBV9 and TRBJ2-3, with D perhaps TRBD1 (6 bases). Trimming shortened V by 0 bases and J by 1 base, and 15 bases separated the two germline ends. The germline CDR1 and CDR2 sequences are SGDLS and YYNGEE. The CDR3 runs 17 residues. Written as DNA, the CDR3 is TGTGCCAGCAGCGTAGCAGGGGCGCAAGTGGGCACAGATACGCAGTATTTT. Encoded protein: CASSVAGAQVGTDTQYF.

This sequence joins TRBV7-8 and TRBJ2-2, with 9 bases lining up with TRBD1. The V and J ends lost 2 bases and 3 bases, in that order; junction bases with no gene match: 7. CDR1 is SGHVS and CDR2 is FQNEAQ in the germline V gene. There are 17 residues in the CDR3. The CDR3 DNA is TGTGCCAGCAGCTTAACCCCGGGACAGGGTCACACCGGGGAGCTGTTTTTT. As protein: CASSLTPGQGHTGELFF.

This clonotype has only a few counts. A read error may produce the germline difference seen at one junction end. This chain joins TRBV4-1 and TRBJ1-1; D gene unclear. The CDR3 loop spans 14 amino acids. Germline CDR1 MGHRA, CDR2 YSYEKL. The CDR3 region is CASSHEGPGTEAFF. As DNA, the CDR3 is TGTGCCAGCAGCCATGAGGGCCCCGGCACTGAAGCTTTCTTT.

This clonotype was counted ten times or more. The rearrangement uses TRBV13 and TRBJ1-5; D gene unclear. This CDR3 has 14 amino acids. The germline V gene encodes CDR1 PRHDT and CDR2 FYEKMQ (reference sequence). V lost 3 bases to trimming and J lost 7 bases, with 13 bases between them. CDR3 nucleotides: TGTGCCAGCAGCTTGGAAGGGCGGAGGCAGCCCCAGCATTTT. Residues: CASSLEGRRQPQHF. Full variable domain (rest looked up from reference TRBV13 and TRBJ1-5): AAGVIQSPRHLIKEKRETATLKCYPIPRHDTVYWYQQGPGQDPQFLISFYEKMQSDKGSIPDRFSAQQFSDYHSELNMSSLELGDSALYFCASSLEGRRQPQHFGDGTRLSIL.

As regards this clonotype: Mismatch with germline at one junction end may stem from a read error. DNA for the CDR3: TGTGTCAGCAGCAGAGGGTACTATGGCTACACCTTC. This encodes CVSSRGYYGYTF. V and J are TRBV9 and TRBJ1-2; D unresolved. Germline assignment: CDR1 SGDLS and CDR2 YYNGEE. This CDR3 has 12 residues.

The chain combines TRBV20-1 with TRBJ2-7; possible D gene TRBD2, 5 bases. The CDR3 is 12 residues long. In germline, CDR1 is DFQATT, CDR2 SNEGSKA (reference sequence). V was shortened by 1 base and J by 2 bases, with 6 bases between the two germline ends. CDR3 amino acids: CSARGEPYEQYF. The CDR3 DNA reads as TGCAGTGCTAGAGGGGAGCCCTACGAGCAGTACTTC.

The J gene is TRBJ1-5, the V gene TRBV12-5; 7 bases line up with TRBD1. Germline V gene data show CDR1 as LGHNT and CDR2 as FRNRAP. The CDR3 has 17 amino acids. V was clipped by 6 bases and J by 0 bases; unmatched bases: 11. The CDR3 loop reads CASGPRQGRYSNQPQHF. CDR3 nucleotides: TGTGCTAGTGGACCCAGACAGGGCCGATATAGCAATCAGCCCCAGCATTTT. The complete variable domain, with remaining parts taken from reference TRBV12-5 and TRBJ1-5, reads DARVTQTPRHKVTEMGQEVTMRCQPILGHNTVFWYRQTMMQGLELLAYFRNRAPLDDSGMPKDRFSAEMPDATLATLKIQPSEPRDSAVYFCASGPRQGRYSNQPQHFGDGTRLSIL.

Of note for this clonotype: Mismatch with germline at one junction end may stem from a read error. The chain uses TRBV5-5 and TRBJ2-1, with 8 bases matching TRBD1. The CDR3 sequence is 18 residues long. Germline V lookup: CDR1 SGHKS, CDR2 YYEKEE (reference sequence). The CDR3 sequence is CASSPIWVGDRGYNERFF. CDR3 nucleotides: TGTGCCAGCAGCCCCATCTGGGTGGGCGACAGGGGCTACAATGAGCGGTTCTTC.

This clonotype has at least ten counts. This sequence joins TRBV7-6 and TRBJ1-2; 7 nucleotides match TRBD1. Germline V lookup: CDR1 SGHVS, CDR2 FNYEAQ. The CDR3 extends over 15 amino acids. Losses at the gene ends were 1 base for V and 4 bases for J; bases not matched to a gene: 6. CDR3 DNA: TGTGCCAGCAGCTTAGAGACAGGGATCAGCTATGGCTACACCTTC. Translating it yields CASSLETGISYGYTF.

The J gene is TRBJ1-2, the V gene TRBV6-5; weak D call: TRBD1 (5 bases). The V gene lost 6 bases and the J gene lost 8 bases, with 16 bases spanning the gap. The CDR3 consists of 13 residues. In germline, CDR1 is MNHEY, CDR2 SVGAGI. DNA for the CDR3: TGTGCCAGCAGGCACAGGCCCCTGAGGGGCTACACCTTC. Translating gives CASRHRPLRGYTF.

This clonotype came up many times. DNA for the CDR3: TGTGCCAGCAGCCCCCACGATAGCGGGGGGAACACCGGGGAGCTGTTTTTT. Protein: CASSPHDSGGNTGELFF. V and J are TRBV7-8 and TRBJ2-2; 9 bases fit TRBD2. Per the germline V gene, CDR1 is SGHVS and CDR2 is FQNEAQ. The CDR3 totals 17 residues. V lost 5 bases to trimming and J lost 1 base; unmatched junction nucleotides: 8.

This chain uses TRBV7-6 with TRBJ2-1, with 7 bases that match TRBD1. With V trimmed by 7 bases and J by 2 bases, 5 bases remained unmatched. Looked up from germline, CDR1 is SGHVS and CDR2 is FNYEAQ. The CDR3 is 14 amino acids. This chain's CDR3 is CASTTGLAYNEQFF. CDR3 bases: TGTGCCAGCACGACAGGGTTGGCCTACAATGAGCAGTTCTTC. Supplemented by reference TRBV7-6 and TRBJ2-1, the full variable domain reads GAGVSQSPRYKVTKRGQDVALRCDPISGHVSLYWYRQALGQGPEFLTYFNYEAQQDKSGLPNDRFSAERPEGSISTLTIQRTEQRDSAMYRCASTTGLAYNEQFFGPGTRLTVL.

This clonotype was seen ten or more times. The chain joins TRBV7-8 to TRBJ2-5; 12 nucleotides line up with TRBD2. The CDR3 is 17 amino acids. In germline, CDR1 is SGHVS, CDR2 FQNEAQ. The ends lost 4 bases at V and 4 bases at J; junction bases unmatched: 10. CDR3 residues: CASSYRLAGDSRETQYF. CDR3 DNA sequence: TGTGCCAGCAGCTACCGACTAGCGGGGGACTCCAGAGAGACCCAGTACTTC.

This clonotype has a handful of counts. The V call is TRBV7-6, the J call TRBJ1-2, with 7 positions matching TRBD1. CDR3 size: 11 residues. V lost 6 bases to trimming and J lost 8 bases; unmatched junction nucleotides: 3. The germline gives CDR1 SGHVS, CDR2 FNYEAQ. The CDR3 region has the DNA TGTGCCAGCAGAAGGACAGGAGGCTACACCTTC. Translating it yields CASRRTGGYTF. The full variable domain, rest sourced from reference TRBV7-6 and TRBJ1-2, is GAGVSQSPRYKVTKRGQDVALRCDPISGHVSLYWYRQALGQGPEFLTYFNYEAQQDKSGLPNDRFSAERPEGSISTLTIQRTEQRDSAMYRCASRRTGGYTFGSGTRLTVV.

To note about this clonotype: One end of the junction does not line up with germline, which may come from a read error. CDR3 loop: CASAPDPQLRAPNDTEYF. DNA for the CDR3: TGTGCCAGCGCGCCCGACCCGCAGCTCCGGGCCCCCAATGATACGGAGTATTTT. The rearrangement joins TRBV5-4 to TRBJ2-3; D not certain. The germline V gene has CDR1 SGHNT and CDR2 YYREEE (reference sequence). CDR3 length equals 18 residues.

The sample holds many counts of this clonotype. The rearrangement uses TRBV7-8 and TRBJ2-2, with 13 nucleotides matching TRBD2. V lost 3 bases, J lost 6 bases, and 16 bases stayed unmatched. The CDR3 is 20 residues long. Germline V gene data show CDR1 as SGHVS and CDR2 as FQNEAQ. CDR3: CASSLRGTSGVMDRAGELFF. The CDR3 DNA is TGTGCCAGCAGCTTGCGTGGGACTAGCGGGGTAATGGATAGAGCCGGGGAGCTGTTTTTT.

The rearrangement uses TRBV4-1 and TRBJ1-1; D not resolved. The germline gives CDR1 MGHRA, CDR2 YSYEKL. CDR3 length: 14 residues. The ends were cut back, 3 bases at V and 12 bases at J, with 20 bases in the middle. Here the CDR3 reads CASSQGEASAGPFF. The CDR3 DNA follows: TGCGCCAGCAGCCAGGGAGAAGCTTCTGCCGGCCCTTTCTTT.

V and J are TRBV7-1 and TRBJ1-2; D is unresolved. TRBV7-1 is reported as an ORF; its role is uncertain. With 5 bases removed from V and 5 bases from J, the gap between germline ends came to 12 bases. The CDR3 contains 13 residues. This chain's CDR3 is CASSPPGEYGYTF. As DNA, the CDR3 is TGTGCCAGCAGCCCCCCCGGAGAGTATGGCTACACCTTC.

This chain links TRBV7-9 with TRBJ2-4; D remains unclear. The germline CDR1 and CDR2 sequences are SEHNR and FQNEAQ (reference sequence). This CDR3 spans 15 amino acids. With 1 base removed from V and 2 bases from J, the gap between germline ends came to 9 bases. CDR3 in DNA: TGTGCCAGCAGCTTAGGGACCGACCCCAAAAACATTCAGTACTTC. Translating it yields CASSLGTDPKNIQYF.

This chain uses TRBV20-1 with TRBJ1-5, with 9 positions matching TRBD1. Per the germline V gene, CDR1 is DFQATT and CDR2 is SNEGSKA (reference sequence). This CDR3 is built from 15 residues. V shed 1 base and J 7 bases; nucleotides not matched to a gene: 8. CDR3 nucleotide sequence: TGCAGTGCTAGAGCCGGGACAGGGATTAAGCAGCCCCAGCATTTT. Residues: CSARAGTGIKQPQHF.

The CDR3 here is CASSERAGTFHGYTF. CDR3 coding DNA: TGTGCCAGCAGTGAGAGAGCCGGGACGTTTCATGGCTACACCTTC. The rearrangement links TRBV6-6 to TRBJ1-2, with D perhaps matching TRBD1 (5 bases). Trimming cost V 5 bases and J 6 bases, with 19 bases left between them. This CDR3 comprises 15 residues. The germline V gene encodes CDR1 MNHNY and CDR2 SVGAGI (reference sequence).

Ten or more counts support this clonotype. The chain links TRBV11-2 to TRBJ2-7; 7 bases match TRBD2. J was trimmed by 2 bases and V by 3 bases; bases with no gene match: 7. The CDR3 covers 15 residues. CDR1 and CDR2 (germline): SGHAT, FQNNGV. In DNA form, the CDR3 reads TGTGCCAGCAGCTTGCTGGGAGGGGCAACCTACGAGCAGTACTTC. Encoded protein: CASSLLGGATYEQYF.

This clonotype was seen more than once but under ten times. The chain has TRBV6-1 and TRBJ2-2; TRBD1 matches 7 bases. Germline CDR1 MNHNS, CDR2 SASEGT. The CDR3 has 17 residues. V was clipped by 2 bases and J by 0 bases; unmatched bases: 6. CDR3 nucleotide sequence: TGTGCCAGCAGTGAACGCCGGACAGGCCCGAACACCGGGGAGCTGTTTTTT. It codes for CASSERRTGPNTGELFF.

The gene calls are TRBV27 and TRBJ2-3; perhaps TRBD2 as D (7 bases). CDR1 is MNHEY and CDR2 is SMNVEV in the germline V gene (reference sequence). This CDR3 is 13 amino acids long. Between the trimmed V and J ends, which lost 8 bases and 5 bases, there was a span of 14 bases. CDR3 nucleotides: TGTGCCAGCGCCTGGGGGGGCGGAGATACGCAGTATTTT. This gives the protein CASAWGGGDTQYF.

Concerning this clonotype: As the CDR3 is not closed by the conserved phenylalanine or tryptophan, this likely results from a read error. V gene TRBV4-1 combines with J gene TRBJ1-1; D is ambiguous. Trimming shortened V by 0 bases and J by 4 bases, and 12 bases separated the two germline ends. Germline V lookup: CDR1 MGHRA, CDR2 YSYEKL. The CDR3 sequence is 15 residues long. CDR3 nucleotide sequence: TGCGCCAGCAGCCAAGAAATTCGGGGTGGCACTGAAGCTTTCTCT. Amino acids: CASSQEIRGGTEAFS.